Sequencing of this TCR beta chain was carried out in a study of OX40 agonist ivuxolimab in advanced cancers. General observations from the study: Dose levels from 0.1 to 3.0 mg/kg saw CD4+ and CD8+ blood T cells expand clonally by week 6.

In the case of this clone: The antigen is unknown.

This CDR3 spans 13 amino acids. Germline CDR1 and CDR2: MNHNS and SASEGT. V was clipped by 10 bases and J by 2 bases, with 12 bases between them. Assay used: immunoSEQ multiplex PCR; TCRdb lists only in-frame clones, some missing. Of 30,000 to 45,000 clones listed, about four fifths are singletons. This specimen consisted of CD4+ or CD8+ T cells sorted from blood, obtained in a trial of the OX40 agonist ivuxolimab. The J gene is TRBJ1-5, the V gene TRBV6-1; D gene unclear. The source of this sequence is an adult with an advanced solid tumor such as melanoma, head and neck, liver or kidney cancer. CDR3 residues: CATLGGGNQPQHF. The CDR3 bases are TGTGCCACACTCGGTGGGGGCAATCAGCCCCAGCATTTT.